This TCR beta chain was observed in a study of tumor-infiltrating lymphocytes in primary liver carcinoma. Comments on this clonotype: What it binds is unknown. A junction end diverges from the germline sequence, so it may reflect a read error.

Regarding the study as a whole: Tumors carried a top-250-clone fraction significantly exceeding that of blood (p = 0.039). Less overlap was seen in tumor-adjacent and tumor-blood pairs than in tumor region pairs.

This CDR3 is 14 amino acids long. The germline V gene encodes CDR1 SQVTM and CDR2 ANQGSEA. Unsorted whole blood yielded the blood RNA, and germline DNA was also extracted. Starting from approximately 470 ng of total RNA, TCR beta cDNA was produced with a primer in the constant region. Three nested multiplex PCR rounds, a slightly modified ARM-PCR method, built the TCR beta libraries. Two initial PCR rounds of around 9 cycles each paired TRBV1-TRBV30 forward primers with a C-beta reverse primer. TCRdb re-called the multiplex PCR reads through MiXCR, storing one row per CDR3 protein. Of about 320,000 distinct CDR3 sequences detected, roughly two thirds appear once; the ten largest clones hold 9%.

Sequencing was performed on peripheral blood. The clonotype comes from a man in his forties or fifties with primary liver carcinoma and hepatitis B virus infection. The V gene is TRBV29-1, the J gene TRBJ2-6, with D possibly TRBD1 on 5 matching bases. CDR3 loop: CSVVTEAGANVMTF. The CDR3 nucleotides read TGCAGCGTCGTCACAGAGGCTGGGGCCAACGTCATGACTTTC.